The 14 T cell receptor beta chains in this list originate from one sample, sequenced in a study of blood T cell repertoires in COVID-19. Clones were sequenced by immunoSEQ multiplex PCR, and TCRdb holds only the in-frame ones, with some missing. The sample shows over 200,000 clones, about four fifths of them seen only once. Sequenced input: peripheral blood. The receptors come from a man between 40 and 49 years old with active or convalescent COVID-19.

J is TRBJ1-1 and V is TRBV10-3; a weak D match, TRBD1 (6 bases). The CDR3 has 18 residues. The V end was cut by 4 bases, the J end by 1 base, with 22 bases between. Germline V gene data show CDR1 as ENHRY and CDR2 as SYGVKD. The CDR3 region has the DNA TGTGCCATCAGTGCGGGTACGGGGCAGGGGAAAGGGAACACTGAAGCTTTCTTT. Translated: CAISAGTGQGKGNTEAFF.

The chain joins TRBV7-9 to TRBJ1-1; 7 nucleotides match TRBD1. V dropped 5 bases and J dropped 7; count of bases not matched to a gene: 13. Per germline, CDR1 SEHNR and CDR2 FQNEAQ (reference sequence). The CDR3 consists of 15 residues. The CDR3 DNA is TGTGCCAGCAGCCGCAACACAGGGGTGTACGGTGAAGCTTTCTTT. This codes for CASSRNTGVYGEAFF.

This clone has only a few counts. The rearrangement uses TRBV21-1 and TRBJ1-5; no check of the table's D call, TRBD1, against the DNA was made. TRBV21-1 is flagged as a pseudogene. This CDR3 comprises 17 residues. Here the CDR3 reads CASSLRDRDNINQPQHF. CDR3 sequence (DNA): TGTGCCAGCAGCCTCCGGGACAGGGATAATATCAATCAGCCCCAGCATTTT.

V is TRBV19 and J is TRBJ1-6; no firm D call. Germline CDR1 and CDR2: LNHDA and SQIVND (reference sequence). CDR3 length: 16 amino acids. V shed 6 bases and J shed 0 bases, with 12 bases lying between them. CDR3 protein: CASRETPSSYNSPLHF. DNA for the CDR3: TGTGCCAGTAGGGAGACCCCAAGCTCCTATAATTCACCCCTCCACTTT.

The chain uses TRBV7-9 and TRBJ1-4, with 10 bases matching TRBD1. Trimming took 5 bases from V and 7 from J; bases not matched to a gene: 4. From germline, CDR1 is SEHNR and CDR2 FQNEAQ (reference sequence). The CDR3 contains 14 residues. The CDR3, as DNA: TGTGCCAGCAGCCGGGACAGGGGAGGTGAAAAACTGTTTTTT. This sequence encodes CASSRDRGGEKLFF.

This clone was counted between two and nine times. The chain is built from TRBV19 and TRBJ1-1, with 8 bases that match TRBD1. CDR1 LNHDA and CDR2 SQIVND come from the germline V gene (reference sequence). The CDR3 has 14 residues. V was clipped by 7 bases and J by 5 bases; unmatched bases: 9. CDR3 nucleotides: TGTGCCAGTAATCCCGACAACAGGGGGACTGAAGCTTTCTTT. Its translation: CASNPDNRGTEAFF.

This chain uses TRBV30 with TRBJ2-1; TRBD2 might be the D (6 bases). The germline CDR1 and CDR2 sequences are GTSNPN and SVGIG (reference sequence). V shed 4 bases and J shed 1 base, with 11 bases lying between them. The CDR3 covers 14 residues. The CDR3 here is CAWTRAGSYNEQFF. DNA for the CDR3: TGTGCCTGGACTAGGGCGGGGTCCTACAATGAGCAGTTCTTC.

The genes are TRBV24-1 and TRBJ1-1; D remains unclear. Germline V CDR1 and CDR2: KGHDR, SFDVKD. V lost 5 bases and J 2 bases, leaving 11 bases between the germline ends. The CDR3 is 14 residues long. For the CDR3, the DNA is TGTGCCACCAGTGGGGAGGACCGCAACACTGAAGCTTTCTTT. Its translation is CATSGEDRNTEAFF.

The gene calls are TRBV18 and TRBJ2-5, with unresolved D. V lost 4 bases and J lost 0, with 3 bases in between. CDR3 length: 12 residues. Germline V CDR1 and CDR2: KGHSH, LQKENI. CDR3 protein: CASSLDQETQYF. CDR3 DNA: TGTGCCAGCTCACTAGACCAAGAGACCCAGTACTTC.

The V gene is TRBV7-6, the J gene TRBJ2-3; 14 nucleotides line up with TRBD2. In germline, CDR1 is SGHVS, CDR2 FNYEAQ. This CDR3 contains 20 residues. Losses at the gene ends were 5 bases for V and 3 bases for J; bases not matched to a gene: 16. Here the CDR3 reads CASSAPEVGLAGEWTDTQYF. For the CDR3, the DNA is TGTGCCAGCAGCGCCCCAGAGGTGGGACTAGCGGGAGAATGGACAGATACGCAGTATTTT.

For the CDR3, the DNA is TGTGCCAGCAGCTTAGGGCTAGCGGGAGGGTACAATGAGCAGTTCTTC. This codes for CASSLGLAGGYNEQFF. The V and J genes are TRBV7-9 and TRBJ2-1, with 12 bases fitting TRBD2. This CDR3 is 16 amino acids long. Germline V gene data show CDR1 as SEHNR and CDR2 as FQNEAQ (reference sequence). The V and J ends lost 1 base and 4 bases, in that order; junction bases with no gene match: 2. Together with reference TRBV7-9 and TRBJ2-1, the CDR3 gives the full variable domain: DTGVSQNPRHKITKRGQNVTFRCDPISEHNRLYWYRQTLGQGPEFLTYFQNEAQLEKSRLLSDRFSAERPKGSFSTLEIQRTEQGDSAMYLCASSLGLAGGYNEQFFGPGTRLTVL.

The genes are TRBV5-1 and TRBJ2-1, with D perhaps matching TRBD2 (6 bases). This CDR3 comprises 16 residues. Trimming left V 6 bases short and J 7 bases short, with 23 bases between. Germline CDR1 is SGHRS and CDR2 is YFSETQ. CDR3 protein: CASTRDSSLGINEQFF. The CDR3 DNA is TGCGCCAGCACCCGGGACTCCAGCCTAGGCATAAATGAGCAGTTCTTC.

This chain connects TRBV5-6 to TRBJ2-7; no clear D. This CDR3 is 14 amino acids long. Per germline, CDR1 SGHDT and CDR2 YYEEEE. V was shortened by 2 bases and J by 0 bases, with 9 bases between the two germline ends. CDR3 sequence (DNA): TGTGCCAGCAGCTTTGTAGCCATCTCCTACGAGCAGTACTTC. Translated: CASSFVAISYEQYF.

The chain is built from TRBV30 and TRBJ1-2; TRBD1 is a possible D gene (5 bases). Germline CDR1 and CDR2: GTSNPN and SVGIG (reference sequence). Trimming shortened V by 4 bases and J by 4 bases, and 10 bases separated the two germline ends. The CDR3 covers 12 residues. Written as DNA, the CDR3 is TGTGCCTGGACCGGGGGTGTCTATGGCTACACCTTC. As protein: CAWTGGVYGYTF.